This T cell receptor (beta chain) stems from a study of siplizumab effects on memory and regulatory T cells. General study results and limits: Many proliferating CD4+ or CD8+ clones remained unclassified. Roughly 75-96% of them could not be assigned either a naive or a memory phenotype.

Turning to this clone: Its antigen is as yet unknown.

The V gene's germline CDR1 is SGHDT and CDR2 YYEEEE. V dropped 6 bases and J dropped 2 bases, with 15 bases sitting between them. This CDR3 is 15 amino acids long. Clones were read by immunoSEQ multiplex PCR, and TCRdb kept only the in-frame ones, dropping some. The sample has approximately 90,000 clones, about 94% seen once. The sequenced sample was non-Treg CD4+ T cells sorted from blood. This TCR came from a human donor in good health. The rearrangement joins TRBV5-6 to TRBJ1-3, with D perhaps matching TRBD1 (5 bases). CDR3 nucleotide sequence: TGTGCCAGCACCCTCCTTGACAGAACTGGAAACACCATATATTTT. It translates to CASTLLDRTGNTIYF.